One sample yielded the 31 T cell receptor beta chains listed below, sequenced in a study of shared clonotypes between healthy human individuals. The method was immunoSEQ multiplex PCR; TCRdb's version includes in-frame clones alone and lacks a portion of them. The repertoire holds 660,000 or so clones, 95% to 96% seen once, with 0.11% in the top ten. Selected positively for CCR7 and CD45RO-negative, naive CD8 cells excluded terminally differentiated effector memory CD45RA+ cells. Input material: naive CD8+ T cells sorted from blood. All receptors come from a woman aged 25 to 45 in good health.

V usage is TRBV6-5 and J usage is TRBJ2-7, with D unresolved. The CDR3 covers 14 residues. Germline assignment: CDR1 MNHEY and CDR2 SVGAGI. With 2 bases removed from V and 3 bases from J, the gap between germline ends came to 11 bases. CDR3 protein: CASSYASSGYEQYF. The CDR3 nucleotides are TGTGCCAGCAGTTACGCCAGCTCAGGCTACGAGCAGTACTTC.

The V and J genes are TRBV5-6 and TRBJ2-7; D is perhaps TRBD2 (6 bases). Looked up from germline, CDR1 is SGHDT and CDR2 is YYEEEE. This CDR3 has 16 amino acids. Trimming took 2 bases from V and 6 from J, leaving 21 bases between them. CDR3 DNA: TGTGCCAGCAGCTTTGGGTCCTCCGGGAGTTCGGGCGAGCAGTACTTC. Translation gives CASSFGSSGSSGEQYF.

This clone has just one count. V and J are TRBV7-9 and TRBJ2-3; D possibly corresponds to TRBD2 (6 bases). Trimming removed 1 base from V and 2 bases from J, with 16 bases in between. The CDR3 runs 17 residues. Germline V lookup: CDR1 SEHNR, CDR2 FQNEAQ (reference sequence). The CDR3 spells CASSLGPGVRDTDTQYF. The DNA for the CDR3 is TGTGCCAGCAGCTTAGGTCCGGGAGTGAGGGACACAGATACGCAGTATTTT.

V usage is TRBV5-8 and J usage is TRBJ2-7; no firm D call. V gave up 4 bases and J gave up 0 bases, with 14 bases separating them. This CDR3 has 15 amino acids. The V gene's germline CDR1 is SGHTS and CDR2 YDEGEE. The CDR3 DNA is TGTGCCAGCAGCCCGGTGGAAGGTTCCTCCTACGAGCAGTACTTC. Translating gives CASSPVEGSSYEQYF.

Comments on this clone: Other nucleotide sequences from this sample produce the same CDR3. The J gene is TRBJ2-2, the V gene TRBV9; D call uncertain. Germline V CDR1 and CDR2: SGDLS, YYNGEE. Between the trimmed V and J ends, which lost 0 bases and 4 bases, there was a span of 4 bases. The CDR3 loop spans 13 amino acids. The CDR3 DNA sequence: TGTGCCAGCAGCGTAGTAGGCACCGGGGAGCTGTTTTTT. Translated, it gives CASSVVGTGELFF.

This clone has more than one count but fewer than ten. This chain joins TRBV11-2 and TRBJ1-4; 7 nucleotides line up with TRBD1. The V segment lost 6 bases and the J segment 7 bases; nucleotides outside the gene matches: 5. CDR3 size: 13 residues. Per germline, CDR1 SGHAT and CDR2 FQNNGV. The chain's CDR3 is CASRHPGGEKLFF. CDR3 in DNA: TGTGCCAGCAGACACCCAGGGGGTGAAAAACTGTTTTTT.

The chain combines TRBV7-8 with TRBJ1-5; D unresolved. The ends were cut back, 0 bases at V and 4 bases at J, with 10 bases in the middle. Looked up from germline, CDR1 is SGHVS and CDR2 is FQNEAQ. The CDR3 extends over 15 amino acids. The CDR3 nucleotides read TGTGCCAGCAGCTTAGCGGGTTTGGGAAATCAGCCCCAGCATTTT. Translation: CASSLAGLGNQPQHF.

The chain uses TRBV28 and TRBJ1-5, with 7 bases aligning to TRBD1. The CDR3 runs to 15 residues. Germline CDR1 reads MDHEN; CDR2 reads SYDVKM. The ends lost 4 bases at V and 4 bases at J; junction bases unmatched: 7. The CDR3 nucleotides read TGTGCCAGCAGTTCTTATAGGACAGGAAATCAGCCCCAGCATTTT. The encoded protein is CASSSYRTGNQPQHF.

This chain links TRBV9 with TRBJ2-3; D unresolved. Germline CDR1 is SGDLS and CDR2 is YYNGEE. This CDR3 has 14 amino acids. Between the trimmed V and J ends, which lost 4 bases and 1 base, there was a span of 10 bases. The CDR3: CASSPGPRTDTQYF. The CDR3 coding sequence is TGTGCCAGCAGCCCAGGACCCCGCACAGATACGCAGTATTTT. Supplemented by reference TRBV9 and TRBJ2-3, the full variable domain reads DSGVTQTPKHLITATGQRVTLRCSPRSGDLSVYWYQQSLDQGLQFLIQYYNGEERAKGNILERFSAQQFPDLHSELNLSSLELGDSALYFCASSPGPRTDTQYFGPGTRLTVL.

V gene TRBV10-3 combines with J gene TRBJ2-7; D tentatively fits TRBD1 or TRBD2 (6 bases each). The V end was cut by 5 bases, the J end by 7 bases, with 24 bases between. The CDR3 is made up of 16 amino acids. CDR1 and CDR2 (germline): ENHRY, SYGVKD. The CDR3 spells CAISRSRGVVRDEQYF. The CDR3 DNA reads TGTGCCATCAGTAGATCCAGGGGCGTAGTGCGGGATGAGCAGTACTTC.

The rearrangement links TRBV11-2 to TRBJ2-7, with a weak D call TRBD2 (6 bases). V lost 0 bases, J lost 7 bases, and 25 bases lay in between. The length of the CDR3 is 18 residues. The germline V gene encodes CDR1 SGHAT and CDR2 FQNNGV. CDR3 sequence reads: CASSLETNPSVGGCEQYF. CDR3 nucleotide sequence: TGTGCCAGCAGCTTAGAAACTAACCCGTCCGTCGGGGGTTGTGAGCAGTACTTC.

V is TRBV7-6 and J is TRBJ2-1, with TRBD2 identical over 12 bases. Germline V CDR1 and CDR2: SGHVS, FNYEAQ. This CDR3 contains 15 residues. V dropped 4 bases and J dropped 7; count of bases not matched to a gene: 5. DNA for the CDR3: TGTGCCAGCAGCTCCCTAGCGGGAGGGCAGAATGAGCAGTTCTTC. Its protein product is CASSSLAGGQNEQFF.

This clone came up once. The chain recombines TRBV25-1 with TRBJ2-3, with 8 positions matching TRBD2. The CDR3 is made up of 16 amino acids. Germline V gives CDR1 MGHDK, CDR2 SYGVNS. J was trimmed by 0 bases and V by 1 base; bases with no gene match: 3. Here the CDR3 reads CASSEFPSGSTDTQYF. The CDR3 DNA reads as TGTGCCAGCAGTGAATTCCCTAGCGGGAGCACAGATACGCAGTATTTT.

This chain connects TRBV5-1 to TRBJ2-7; D might be TRBD1 (6 bases). The V gene lost 7 bases and the J gene lost 6 bases, with 14 bases spanning the gap. This CDR3 region has 12 residues. Germline V CDR1 and CDR2: SGHRS, YFSETQ. For the CDR3, the DNA is TGCGCCAGCGGGACGGGACACCTCGAGCAGTACTTC. As protein: CASGTGHLEQYF. The complete variable domain, with remaining parts taken from reference TRBV5-1 and TRBJ2-7, reads KAGVTQTPRYLIKTRGQQVTLSCSPISGHRSVSWYQQTPGQGLQFLFEYFSETQRNKGNFPGRFSGRQFSNSRSEMNVSTLELGDSALYLCASGTGHLEQYFGPGTRLTVT.

The genes are TRBV6-5 and TRBJ2-5; 12 nucleotides line up with TRBD2. The germline V gene encodes CDR1 MNHEY and CDR2 SVGAGI. V was clipped by 4 bases and J by 5 bases; unmatched bases: 2. The CDR3 extends over 14 amino acids. CDR3 sequence (DNA): TGTGCCAGCAGTTTCCTAGCGGGAGGGGAGACCCAGTACTTC. It codes for CASSFLAGGETQYF.

The chain links TRBV27 to TRBJ2-1, with D tentatively TRBD1 or TRBD2 (6 bases each). V was shortened by 6 bases and J by 1 base, with 10 bases between the two germline ends. CDR3 length: 14 amino acids. The germline V gene encodes CDR1 MNHEY and CDR2 SMNVEV (reference sequence). The CDR3 DNA reads as TGTGCCAGCAGACCGGGGGCATCCTACAATGAGCAGTTCTTC. Translation: CASRPGASYNEQFF.

This rearrangement joins TRBV4-2 to TRBJ2-5; 7 bases are a match to TRBD2. The J call is doubtful: the DNA matches TRBJ2-7 better. CDR1 and CDR2 from the germline V gene are LGHNA and YNFKEQ. The CDR3 has 15 amino acids. CDR3 bases: TGTGCCAGCAGCCAAGGGGGGGAGGGCACCTACGAGCAGTACTTC. This gives the protein CASSQGGEGTYEQYF.

The chain uses TRBV11-2 and TRBJ2-7; 10 bases agree with TRBD2. Trimming at V came to 5 bases and at J to 3 bases, leaving 10 bases not matched to a gene. The CDR3 is 16 amino acids. Germline values: CDR1 SGHAT, CDR2 FQNNGV. CDR3 DNA: TGTGCCAGCAGCGCTGAGACTAGCGGGTCTTTCTACGAGCAGTACTTC. It yields the protein CASSAETSGSFYEQYF.

CDR3 nucleotide sequence: TGTGCCAGCAACCAGGGTACTGAGCAGTTCTTC. Translating it yields CASNQGTEQFF. This chain uses TRBV6-5 with TRBJ2-1; tentative D call: TRBD1 (5 bases). This CDR3 is 11 amino acids long. Germline loops: CDR1 MNHEY, CDR2 SVGAGI. V was trimmed by 7 bases and J by 9 bases, leaving 10 bases between them.

This chain connects TRBV29-1 to TRBJ2-1; 9 bases are shared with TRBD2. CDR1 is SQVTM, CDR2 ANQGSEA, per germline. Unmatched junction bases numbered 11, after V lost 6 bases and J lost 8 bases. The CDR3 has 14 amino acids. CDR3 nucleotide sequence: TGCAGCGTAGGACCTCTAGCGGGGAGCGATGAGCAGTTCTTC. Amino acids: CSVGPLAGSDEQFF.

The V gene is TRBV5-6, the J gene TRBJ2-1, with D maybe TRBD2 (6 bases). Deletions cut 4 bases from V and 2 bases from J, with 13 bases between. Germline V CDR1 and CDR2: SGHDT, YYEEEE. CDR3 length: 15 residues. DNA of the CDR3: TGTGCCAGCAGCGGTGGGACTTACCCCTACAATGAGCAGTTCTTC. Its translation: CASSGGTYPYNEQFF.

This clone appeared once. The chain joins TRBV15 to TRBJ1-5; D gene ambiguous. The CDR3 runs 17 residues. The germline V gene has CDR1 LNHNV and CDR2 YYDKDF (reference sequence). V was pared by 4 bases and J by 0 bases, with 16 bases between. In nucleotides, the CDR3 is TGTGCCACCAGCATGTTCGGTGACATGTATAGCAATCAGCCCCAGCATTTT. It translates to CATSMFGDMYSNQPQHF. The full variable domain, its missing parts supplied by reference TRBV15 and TRBJ1-5, is DAMVIQNPRYQVTQFGKPVTLSCSQTLNHNVMYWYQQKSSQAPKLLFHYYDKDFNNEADTPDNFQSRRPNTSFCFLDIRSPGLGDTAMYLCATSMFGDMYSNQPQHFGDGTRLSIL.

V is TRBV7-9 and J is TRBJ2-1; no reliable D call. Germline V gene lookup returns CDR1 SEHNR and CDR2 FQNEAQ (reference sequence). The CDR3 contains 11 residues. Trimming removed 1 base from V and 10 bases from J, with 5 bases in between. This CDR3 reads CASSLVPEQFF. The CDR3 nucleotides read TGTGCCAGCAGCTTAGTCCCGGAGCAGTTCTTC.

The rearrangement joins TRBV15 to TRBJ2-1; D perhaps matches TRBD2 (5 bases). The CDR3 loop spans 15 amino acids. Between the trimmed V and J ends, which lost 5 bases and 4 bases, there was a span of 15 bases. CDR1 and CDR2 from the germline V gene are LNHNV and YYDKDF (reference sequence). CDR3 DNA: TGTGCCACCAGCGGTCGAACAGCGGATTACAATGAGCAGTTCTTC. Translated, it gives CATSGRTADYNEQFF.

The genes are TRBV6-1 and TRBJ1-2; TRBD1 matches at 7 bases. Germline trimming cut 1 base from V and 7 bases from J; bases unmatched to any gene: 6. The CDR3 has 14 amino acids. Germline CDR1 and CDR2: MNHNS and SASEGT. The CDR3 DNA sequence: TGTGCCAGCAGTGAAGGGACAGGTCAGGTTGGCTACACCTTC. It translates to CASSEGTGQVGYTF.

The chain joins TRBV10-2 to TRBJ2-1; unclear D gene. Trimming left V 5 bases short and J 0 bases short, with 14 bases between. The CDR3 runs to 16 residues. CDR1 is WSHSY and CDR2 is SAAADI in the germline V gene. The DNA of the CDR3 is TGCGCCAGCAGTCTTTCTACGCCCATCTCCTACAATGAGCAGTTCTTC. This gives the protein CASSLSTPISYNEQFF.

The chain couples TRBV28 to TRBJ2-7; perhaps TRBD2 as D (6 bases). CDR1 is MDHEN, CDR2 SYDVKM, per germline. The germline V and J ends were trimmed by 7 bases and 0 bases, with 13 bases remaining between them. The CDR3 runs 14 residues. The CDR3 protein is CASTPGLNSYEQYF. The CDR3 bases are TGTGCCAGCACCCCCGGACTAAACTCCTACGAGCAGTACTTC.

V is TRBV2 and J is TRBJ2-5; D is undetermined. Gene TRBJ2-7 matches the end of the DNA better, so the J call may be wrong. Germline V CDR1 and CDR2: SNHLY, FYNNEI. The length of the CDR3 is 17 residues. CDR3 DNA: TGTGCCAGCAGTTCATCCCACTTGTTTTCGAGCTCCTACGAGCAGTACTTC. Translating gives CASSSSHLFSSSYEQYF.

The chain combines TRBV7-9 with TRBJ2-3, with 11 nucleotides matching TRBD2. Trimming cost V 3 bases and J 6 bases; bases outside gene matches: 11. The CDR3 length is 17 residues. Per germline, CDR1 SEHNR and CDR2 FQNEAQ (reference sequence). CDR3 DNA: TGTGCCAGCAGCTTGGAATCTACTAGCGGGAGCGGGGATACGCAGTATTTT. Its translation: CASSLESTSGSGDTQYF. The full variable domain, its missing parts supplied by reference TRBV7-9 and TRBJ2-3, is DTGVSQNPRHKITKRGQNVTFRCDPISEHNRLYWYRQTLGQGPEFLTYFQNEAQLEKSRLLSDRFSAERPKGSFSTLEIQRTEQGDSAMYLCASSLESTSGSGDTQYFGPGTRLTVL.

The chain links TRBV4-1 to TRBJ2-7; no reliable D call. V lost 0 bases to trimming and J lost 1 base, with 10 bases between them. CDR1 MGHRA and CDR2 YSYEKL come from the germline V gene. The CDR3 contains 15 residues. In DNA, the CDR3 is TGCGCCAGCAGCCAAGATAACGTGCGGTCCTACGAGCAGTACTTC. Protein sequence: CASSQDNVRSYEQYF.

V is TRBV27 and J is TRBJ2-7; TRBD2 matches 8 bases. There are 14 residues in the CDR3. Germline CDR1 reads MNHEY; CDR2 reads SMNVEV (reference sequence). V trimming: 9 bases; J trimming: 5 bases; junction bases outside the gene matches: 12. The CDR3: CASALSGSYHEQYF. CDR3 DNA: TGTGCCAGTGCCCTAAGCGGGAGCTACCACGAGCAGTACTTC.